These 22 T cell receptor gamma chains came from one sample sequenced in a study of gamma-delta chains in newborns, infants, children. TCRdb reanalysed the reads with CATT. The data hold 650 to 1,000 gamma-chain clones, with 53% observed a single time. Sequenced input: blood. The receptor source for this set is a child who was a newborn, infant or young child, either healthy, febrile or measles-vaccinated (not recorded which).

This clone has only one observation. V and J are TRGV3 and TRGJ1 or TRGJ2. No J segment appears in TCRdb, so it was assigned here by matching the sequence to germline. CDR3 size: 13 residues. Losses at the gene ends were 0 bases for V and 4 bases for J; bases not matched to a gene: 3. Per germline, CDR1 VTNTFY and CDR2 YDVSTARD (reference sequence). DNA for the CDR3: TGTGCCACCTGGGACAGGCACTATTATAAGAAACTCTTT. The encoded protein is CATWDRHYYKKLF.

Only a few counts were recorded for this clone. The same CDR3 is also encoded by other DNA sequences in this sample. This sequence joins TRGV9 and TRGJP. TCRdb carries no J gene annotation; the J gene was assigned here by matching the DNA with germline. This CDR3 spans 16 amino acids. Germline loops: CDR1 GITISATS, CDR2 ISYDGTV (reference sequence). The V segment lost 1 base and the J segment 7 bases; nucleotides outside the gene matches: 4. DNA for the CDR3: TGTGCCTTGTGGGAGGTTGGGGAGTTGGGCAAAAAAATCAAGGTATTT. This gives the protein CALWEVGELGKKIKVF.

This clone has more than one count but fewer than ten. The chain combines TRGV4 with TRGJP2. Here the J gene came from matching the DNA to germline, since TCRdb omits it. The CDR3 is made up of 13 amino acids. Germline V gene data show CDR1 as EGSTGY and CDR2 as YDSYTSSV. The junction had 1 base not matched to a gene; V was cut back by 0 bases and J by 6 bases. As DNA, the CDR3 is TGTGCCACCTGGGATGGGGGTGATTGGATCAAGACGTTT. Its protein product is CATWDGGDWIKTF.

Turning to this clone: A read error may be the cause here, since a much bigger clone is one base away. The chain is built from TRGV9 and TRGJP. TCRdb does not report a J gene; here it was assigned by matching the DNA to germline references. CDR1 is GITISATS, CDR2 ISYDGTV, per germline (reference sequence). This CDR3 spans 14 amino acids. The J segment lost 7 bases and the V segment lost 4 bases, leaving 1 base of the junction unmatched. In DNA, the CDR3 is TGTGCCTTGTGGGACGAGTTGGGCAAAAAAATCAAGGTATTT. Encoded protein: CALWDELGKKIKVF.

This chain's CDR3 is CATWDSKKLF. The CDR3 bases are TGTGCCACCTGGGATAGCAAGAAACTCTTT. The chain links TRGV8 to TRGJ1 or TRGJ2. TCRdb gives no J gene; it was assigned here by matching the DNA to germline. This CDR3 comprises 10 residues. The V segment lost 1 base and the J segment 10 bases; nucleotides outside the gene matches: 1. Germline loops: CDR1 VENAVY, CDR2 YDSYNSRV.

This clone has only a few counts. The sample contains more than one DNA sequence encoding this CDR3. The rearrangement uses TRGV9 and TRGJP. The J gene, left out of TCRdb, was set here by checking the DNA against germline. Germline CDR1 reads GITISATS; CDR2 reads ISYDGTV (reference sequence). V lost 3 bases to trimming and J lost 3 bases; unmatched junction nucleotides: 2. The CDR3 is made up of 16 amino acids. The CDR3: CALWESQELGKKIKVF. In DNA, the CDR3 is TGTGCCTTGTGGGAGTCGCAAGAGTTGGGCAAAAAAATCAAGGTATTT.

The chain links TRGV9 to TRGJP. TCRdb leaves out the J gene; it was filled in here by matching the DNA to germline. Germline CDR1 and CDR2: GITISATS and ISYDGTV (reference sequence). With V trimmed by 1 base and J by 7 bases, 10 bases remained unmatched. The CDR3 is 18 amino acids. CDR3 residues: CALWEVVNPELGKKIKVF. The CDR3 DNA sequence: TGTGCCTTGTGGGAGGTTGTAAACCCCGAGTTGGGCAAAAAAATCAAGGTATTT.

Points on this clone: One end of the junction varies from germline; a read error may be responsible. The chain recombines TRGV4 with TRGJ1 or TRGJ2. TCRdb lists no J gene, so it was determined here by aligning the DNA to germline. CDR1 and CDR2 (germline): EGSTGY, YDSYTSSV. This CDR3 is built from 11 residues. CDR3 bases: TGTGCCACCTGGGAATATTCTAAGAAACTCTTT. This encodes CATWEYSKKLF.

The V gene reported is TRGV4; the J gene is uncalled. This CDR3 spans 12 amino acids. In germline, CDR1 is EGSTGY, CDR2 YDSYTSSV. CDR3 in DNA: TGTGCCACCTGGGATGGGCAACGGTCACTACTCTTT. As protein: CATWDGQRSLLF.

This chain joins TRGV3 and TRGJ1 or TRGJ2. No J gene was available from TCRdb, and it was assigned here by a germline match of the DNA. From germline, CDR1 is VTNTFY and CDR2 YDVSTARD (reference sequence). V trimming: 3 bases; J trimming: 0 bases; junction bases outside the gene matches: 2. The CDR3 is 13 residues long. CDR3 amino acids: CATWDGNYYKKLF. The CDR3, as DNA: TGTGCCACCTGGGACGGGAATTATTATAAGAAACTCTTT.

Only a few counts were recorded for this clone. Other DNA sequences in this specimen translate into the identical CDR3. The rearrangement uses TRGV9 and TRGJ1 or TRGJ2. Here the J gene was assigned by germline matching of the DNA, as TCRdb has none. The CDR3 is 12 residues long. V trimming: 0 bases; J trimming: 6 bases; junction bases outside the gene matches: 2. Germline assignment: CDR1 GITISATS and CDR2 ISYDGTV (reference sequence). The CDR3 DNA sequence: TGTGCCTTGTGGGAGGTGCCTTATAAGAAACTCTTT. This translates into CALWEVPYKKLF.

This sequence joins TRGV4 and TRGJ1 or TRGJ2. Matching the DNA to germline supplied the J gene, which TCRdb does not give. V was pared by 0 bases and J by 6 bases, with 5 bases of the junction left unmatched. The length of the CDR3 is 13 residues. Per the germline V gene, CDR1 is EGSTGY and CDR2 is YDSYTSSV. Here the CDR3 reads CATWDGPSYKKLF. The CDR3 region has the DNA TGTGCCACCTGGGATGGGCCGAGTTATAAGAAACTCTTT.

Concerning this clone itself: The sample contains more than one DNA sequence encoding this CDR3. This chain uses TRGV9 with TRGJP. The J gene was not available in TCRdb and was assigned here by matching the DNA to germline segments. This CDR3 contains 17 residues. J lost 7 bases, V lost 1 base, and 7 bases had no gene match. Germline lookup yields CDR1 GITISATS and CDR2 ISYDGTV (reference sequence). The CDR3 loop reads CALWEVRRELGKKIKVF. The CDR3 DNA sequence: TGTGCCTTGTGGGAGGTTCGTAGGGAGTTGGGCAAAAAAATCAAGGTATTT.

CDR3 region: CATWDKLDTGWFKIF. CDR3 sequence (DNA): TGTGCCACCTGGGACAAGTTAGACACTGGTTGGTTCAAGATATTT. This chain joins TRGV3 and TRGJP1. Germline matching of the DNA provided the J gene here, since TCRdb leaves it blank. Germline-derived CDR1 and CDR2 are VTNTFY and YDVSTARD (reference sequence). J was trimmed by 4 bases and V by 2 bases; bases with no gene match: 7. This CDR3 is 15 amino acids long.

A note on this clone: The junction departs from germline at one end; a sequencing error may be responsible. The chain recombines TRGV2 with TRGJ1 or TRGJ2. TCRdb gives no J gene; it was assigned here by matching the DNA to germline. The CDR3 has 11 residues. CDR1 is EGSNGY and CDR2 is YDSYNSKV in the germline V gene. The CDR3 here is CATRDGPQKLF. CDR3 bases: TGTGCCACCCGGGACGGGCCACAGAAACTCTTT.

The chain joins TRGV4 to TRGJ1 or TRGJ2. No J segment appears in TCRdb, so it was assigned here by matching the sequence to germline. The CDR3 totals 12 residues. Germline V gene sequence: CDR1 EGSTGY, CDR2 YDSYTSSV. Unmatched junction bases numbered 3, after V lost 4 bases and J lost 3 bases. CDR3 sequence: CATWEGYYKKLF. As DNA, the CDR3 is TGTGCCACCTGGGAGGGTTATTATAAGAAACTCTTT.

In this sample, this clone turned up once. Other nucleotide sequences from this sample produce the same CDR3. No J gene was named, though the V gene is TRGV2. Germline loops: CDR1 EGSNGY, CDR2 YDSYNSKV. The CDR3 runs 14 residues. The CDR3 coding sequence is TGTGCCACCTGGGACGGGCCGGCGTATTATAAGAAGCTCTTT. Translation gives CATWDGPAYYKKLF.

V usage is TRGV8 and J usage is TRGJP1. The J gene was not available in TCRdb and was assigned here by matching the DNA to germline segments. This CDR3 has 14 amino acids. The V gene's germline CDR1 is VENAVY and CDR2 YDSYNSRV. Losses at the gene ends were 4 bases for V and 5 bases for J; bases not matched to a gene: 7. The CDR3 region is CATWDLGTGWFKIF. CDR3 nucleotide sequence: TGTGCCACCTGGGACCTCGGGACTGGTTGGTTCAAGATATTT.

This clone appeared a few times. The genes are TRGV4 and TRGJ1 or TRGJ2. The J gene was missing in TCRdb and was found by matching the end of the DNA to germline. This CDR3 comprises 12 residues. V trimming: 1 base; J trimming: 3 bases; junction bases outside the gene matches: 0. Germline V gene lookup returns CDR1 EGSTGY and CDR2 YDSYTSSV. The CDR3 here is CATWDGYYKKLF. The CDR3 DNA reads TGTGCCACCTGGGATGGTTATTATAAGAAACTCTTT.

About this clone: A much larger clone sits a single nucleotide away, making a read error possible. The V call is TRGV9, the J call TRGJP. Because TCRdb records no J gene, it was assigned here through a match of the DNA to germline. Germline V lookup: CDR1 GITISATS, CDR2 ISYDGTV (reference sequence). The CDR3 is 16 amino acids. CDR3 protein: CALWEAQGLGKKIKVF. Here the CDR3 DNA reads TGTGCCTTGTGGGAGGCGCAAGGGTTGGGCAAAAAAATCAAGGTATTT.

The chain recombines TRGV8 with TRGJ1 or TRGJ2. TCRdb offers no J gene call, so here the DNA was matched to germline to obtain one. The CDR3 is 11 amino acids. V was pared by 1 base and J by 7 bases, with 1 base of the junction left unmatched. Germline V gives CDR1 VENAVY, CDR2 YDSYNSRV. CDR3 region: CATWDRYKKLF. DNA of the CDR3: TGTGCCACCTGGGATAGATATAAGAAACTCTTT.

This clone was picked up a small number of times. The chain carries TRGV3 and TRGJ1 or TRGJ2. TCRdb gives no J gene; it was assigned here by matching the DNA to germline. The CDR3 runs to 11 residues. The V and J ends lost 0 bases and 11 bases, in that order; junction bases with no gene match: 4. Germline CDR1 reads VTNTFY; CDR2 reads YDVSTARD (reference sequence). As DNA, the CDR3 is TGTGCCACCTGGGACAGGCTCGAGAAACTCTTT. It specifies CATWDRLEKLF.